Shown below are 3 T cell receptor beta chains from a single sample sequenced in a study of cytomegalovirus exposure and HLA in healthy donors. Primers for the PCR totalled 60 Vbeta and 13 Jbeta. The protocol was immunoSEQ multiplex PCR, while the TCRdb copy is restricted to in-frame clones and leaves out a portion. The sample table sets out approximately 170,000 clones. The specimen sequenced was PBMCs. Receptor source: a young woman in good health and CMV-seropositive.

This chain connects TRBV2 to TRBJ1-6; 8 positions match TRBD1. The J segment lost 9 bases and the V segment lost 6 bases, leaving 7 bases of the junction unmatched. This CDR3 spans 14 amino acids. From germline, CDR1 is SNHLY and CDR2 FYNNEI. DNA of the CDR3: TGTGCCAGCAGAGCAGGGGGCAAGGGTTCACCCCTCCACTTT. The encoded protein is CASRAGGKGSPLHF. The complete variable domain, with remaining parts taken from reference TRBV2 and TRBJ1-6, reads EPEVTQTPSHQVTQMGQEVILRCVPISNHLYFYWYRQILGQKVEFLVSFYNNEISEKSEIFDDQFSVERPDGSNFTLKIRSTKLEDSAMYFCASRAGGKGSPLHFGNGTRLTVT.

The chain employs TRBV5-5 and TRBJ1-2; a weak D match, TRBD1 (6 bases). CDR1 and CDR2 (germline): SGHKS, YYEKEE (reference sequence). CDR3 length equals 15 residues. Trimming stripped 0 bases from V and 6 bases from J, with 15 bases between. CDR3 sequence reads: CASSLGEIYRDGYTF. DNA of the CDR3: TGTGCCAGCAGCTTGGGGGAGATCTACAGGGATGGCTACACCTTC.

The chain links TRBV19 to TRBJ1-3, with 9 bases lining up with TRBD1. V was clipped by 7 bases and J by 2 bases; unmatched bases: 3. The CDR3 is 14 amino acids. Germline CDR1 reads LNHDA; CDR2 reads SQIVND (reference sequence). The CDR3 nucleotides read TGTGCCAGTATCGACAGGGGGACTGGAAACACCATATATTTT. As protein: CASIDRGTGNTIYF.